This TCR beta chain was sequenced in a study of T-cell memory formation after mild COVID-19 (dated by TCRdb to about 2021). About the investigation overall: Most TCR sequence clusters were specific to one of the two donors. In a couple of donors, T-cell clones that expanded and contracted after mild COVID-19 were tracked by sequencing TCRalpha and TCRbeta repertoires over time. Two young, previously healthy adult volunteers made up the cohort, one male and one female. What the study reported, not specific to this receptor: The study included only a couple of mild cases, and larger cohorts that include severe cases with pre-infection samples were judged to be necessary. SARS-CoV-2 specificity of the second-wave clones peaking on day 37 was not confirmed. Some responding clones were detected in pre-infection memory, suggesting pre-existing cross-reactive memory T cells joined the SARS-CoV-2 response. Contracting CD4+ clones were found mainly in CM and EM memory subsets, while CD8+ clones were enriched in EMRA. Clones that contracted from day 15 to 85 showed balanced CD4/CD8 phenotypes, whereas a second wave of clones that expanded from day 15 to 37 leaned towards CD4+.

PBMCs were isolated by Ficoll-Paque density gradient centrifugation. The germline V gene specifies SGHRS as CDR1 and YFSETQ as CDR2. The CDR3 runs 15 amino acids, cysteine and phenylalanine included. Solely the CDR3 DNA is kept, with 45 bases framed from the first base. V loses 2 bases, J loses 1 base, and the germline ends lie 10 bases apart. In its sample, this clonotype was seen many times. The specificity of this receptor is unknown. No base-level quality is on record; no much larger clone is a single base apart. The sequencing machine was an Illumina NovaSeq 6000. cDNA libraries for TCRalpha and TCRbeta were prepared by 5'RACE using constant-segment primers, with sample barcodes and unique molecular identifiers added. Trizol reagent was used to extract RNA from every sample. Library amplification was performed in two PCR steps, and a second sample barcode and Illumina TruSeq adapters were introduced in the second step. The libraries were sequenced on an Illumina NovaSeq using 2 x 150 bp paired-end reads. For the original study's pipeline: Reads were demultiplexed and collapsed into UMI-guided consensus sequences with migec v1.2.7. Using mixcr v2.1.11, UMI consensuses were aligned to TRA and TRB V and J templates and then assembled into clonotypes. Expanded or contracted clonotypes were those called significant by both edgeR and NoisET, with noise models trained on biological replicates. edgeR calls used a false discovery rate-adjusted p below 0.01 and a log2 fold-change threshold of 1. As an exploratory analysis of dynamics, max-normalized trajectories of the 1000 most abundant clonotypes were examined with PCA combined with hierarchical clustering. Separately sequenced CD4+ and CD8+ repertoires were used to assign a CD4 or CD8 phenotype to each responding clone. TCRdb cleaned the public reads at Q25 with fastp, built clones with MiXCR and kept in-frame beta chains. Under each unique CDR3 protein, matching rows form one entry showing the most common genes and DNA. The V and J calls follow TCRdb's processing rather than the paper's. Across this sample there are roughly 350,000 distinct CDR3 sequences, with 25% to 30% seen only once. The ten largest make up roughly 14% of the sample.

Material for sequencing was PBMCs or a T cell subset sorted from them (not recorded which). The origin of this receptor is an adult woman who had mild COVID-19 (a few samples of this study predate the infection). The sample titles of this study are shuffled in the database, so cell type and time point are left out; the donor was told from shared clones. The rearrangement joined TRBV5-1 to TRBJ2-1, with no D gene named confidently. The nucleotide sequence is TGCGCCAGCAGCTTAGCAGTCGGTTCCTACAATGAGCAGTTCTTC. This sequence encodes CASSLAVGSYNEQFF.